Below, one T cell receptor beta chain is given with its context. Antigen specificity is unknown. This record belongs to a study of T cell responses to AZD1222 COVID-19 vaccine. Study results and caveats: Unmutated regions of variants are reportedly targeted by nearly half of spike-specific TCRs. Among the donors, most were white British and more were female, and clonal diversity was possibly underestimated.

TCRdb keeps only in-frame clones here, not all; method: immunoSEQ multiplex PCR. The repertoire includes about 260,000 clones, more than 85% of them detected once, and approximately 0.52% sits in the top ten. The CDR3 extends over 16 amino acids. The V gene's germline CDR1 is SNHLY and CDR2 FYNNEI. The ends lost 6 bases at V and 3 bases at J; junction bases unmatched: 5. The source is an adult in good health. Material: peripheral blood, obtained on day 0 of AZD1222 vaccination. V usage is TRBV2 and J usage is TRBJ2-2; 12 bases agree with TRBD2. The CDR3 sequence is CASRPLAGGHTGELFF. The CDR3 DNA follows: TGTGCCAGCAGACCCCTAGCGGGAGGGCACACCGGGGAGCTGTTTTTT.